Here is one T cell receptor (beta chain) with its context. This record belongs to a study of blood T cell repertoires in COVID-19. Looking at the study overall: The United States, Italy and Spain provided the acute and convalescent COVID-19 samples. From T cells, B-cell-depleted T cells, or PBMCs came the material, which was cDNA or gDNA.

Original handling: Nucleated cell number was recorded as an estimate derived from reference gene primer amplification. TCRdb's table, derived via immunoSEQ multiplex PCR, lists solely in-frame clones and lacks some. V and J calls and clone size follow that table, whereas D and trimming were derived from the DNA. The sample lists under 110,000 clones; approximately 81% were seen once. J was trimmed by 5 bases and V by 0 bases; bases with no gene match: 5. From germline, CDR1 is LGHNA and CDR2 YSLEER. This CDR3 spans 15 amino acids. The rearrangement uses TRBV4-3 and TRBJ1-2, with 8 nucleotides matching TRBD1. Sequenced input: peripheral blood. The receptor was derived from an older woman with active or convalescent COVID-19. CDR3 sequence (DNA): TGCGCCAGCAGCCAAGAAGGACAGGGTTTGTATGGCTACACCTTC. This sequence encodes CASSQEGQGLYGYTF.